The 14 T cell receptor beta chains in this list originate from one sample, sequenced in a study of control samples from healthy donors and cancer patients. Here immunoSEQ multiplex PCR was the method, and the copy in TCRdb shows in-frame clones only, minus some. Among around 120,000 clones listed, more than 75% were seen once. Sequencing input: blood. The receptors were gathered from a man between 60 and 75 years old in good health.

The chain has TRBV28 and TRBJ1-2, with TRBD1 identical over 9 bases. The V gene end was trimmed by 4 bases and the J gene end by 4 bases; junction bases not matched to a gene: 13. Germline-derived CDR1 and CDR2 are MDHEN and SYDVKM. The CDR3 has 17 amino acids. CDR3 nucleotide sequence: TGTGCCAGCAGTTCACACTCCAGCACAGGGGGCGGCTATGGCTACACCTTC. As protein: CASSSHSSTGGGYGYTF.

This chain joins TRBV14 and TRBJ1-6; D gene uncertain. Germline values: CDR1 SGHDN, CDR2 FVKESK. The CDR3 extends over 13 amino acids. Trimming stripped 5 bases from V and 3 bases from J, with 5 bases between. CDR3 nucleotide sequence: TGTGCCAGCAGCTACAGCTATAATTCACCCCTCCACTTT. Encoded protein: CASSYSYNSPLHF.

This chain connects TRBV19 to TRBJ2-1; either TRBD1 or TRBD2 may supply D (5 bases each). The CDR3 length is 14 residues. In germline, CDR1 is LNHDA, CDR2 SQIVND (reference sequence). Trimming pared 9 bases from V and 3 bases from J, leaving 15 bases between. Here the CDR3 reads CASLPGRGYNEQFF. CDR3 in DNA: TGTGCCAGCCTTCCGGGACGGGGCTACAATGAGCAGTTCTTC.

The rearrangement links TRBV24-1 to TRBJ2-1, with D unclear. The CDR3 totals 13 residues. The V end lost 9 bases, the J end lost 0 bases, and 8 bases lay between the germline ends. Germline CDR1 reads KGHDR; CDR2 reads SFDVKD. CDR3 residues: CATQRSSYNEQFF. DNA for the CDR3: TGTGCCACCCAGAGAAGCTCCTACAATGAGCAGTTCTTC.

The gene calls are TRBV4-3 and TRBJ2-7, with D maybe TRBD2 (5 bases). CDR1 is LGHNA, CDR2 YSLEER, per germline. V shed 0 bases and J shed 4 bases, with 13 bases lying between them. This CDR3 has 15 amino acids. The CDR3, as DNA: TGCGCCAGCAGCCAAGATGTGAGGACTGGGTACGAGCAGTACTTC. Translating gives CASSQDVRTGYEQYF.

The V call is TRBV5-8, the J call TRBJ1-1, with TRBD1 matching over 8 bases. Germline V gives CDR1 SGHTS, CDR2 YDEGEE. This CDR3 is built from 14 residues. J was trimmed by 4 bases and V by 3 bases; bases with no gene match: 5. The CDR3 nucleotides read TGTGCCAGCAGCTCTAGACAGGGGATCACTGAAGCTTTCTTT. Encoded protein: CASSSRQGITEAFF.

The genes are TRBV6-4 and TRBJ2-3, with 7 bases aligning to TRBD2. Germline V gives CDR1 MRHNA, CDR2 SNTAGT. This CDR3 has 15 amino acids. The J segment lost 1 base and the V segment lost 6 bases, leaving 7 bases of the junction unmatched. CDR3 protein: CASSPIAGGTDTQYF. As DNA, the CDR3 is TGTGCCAGCAGCCCGATCGCGGGGGGCACAGATACGCAGTATTTT.

J is TRBJ2-2 and V is TRBV3-1 (or the pseudogene TRBV3-2); tentatively, D is TRBD1 (6 bases). Trimming removed 7 bases from V and 6 bases from J, with 15 bases in between. Germline CDR1 LGHDT, CDR2 YNNKEL (reference sequence). The CDR3 is 14 residues long. CDR3 in amino acids: CASTLTGRSGELFF. The CDR3 DNA reads TGTGCCAGCACCCTTACAGGGCGTTCCGGGGAGCTGTTTTTT.

V gene TRBV18 combines with J gene TRBJ2-5; D is uncertain. CDR3 length equals 14 residues. With 4 bases removed from V and 3 bases from J, the gap between germline ends came to 12 bases. Looked up from germline, CDR1 is KGHSH and CDR2 is LQKENI. The CDR3 region has the DNA TGTGCCAGCTCACTCGTAGGGCTTGAAGAGACCCAGTACTTC. Protein sequence: CASSLVGLEETQYF.

The rearrangement joins TRBV19 to TRBJ2-5, with D possibly TRBD1 on 6 matching bases. The CDR3 loop spans 13 amino acids. The V end lost 6 bases, the J end lost 0 bases, and 8 bases lay between the germline ends. The germline V gene encodes CDR1 LNHDA and CDR2 SQIVND (reference sequence). CDR3 coding DNA: TGTGCCAGTAGCCAGGGGTACCAAGAGACCCAGTACTTC. Amino acids: CASSQGYQETQYF. Full variable domain (remainder filled in from reference TRBV19 and TRBJ2-5): DGGITQSPKYLFRKEGQNVTLSCEQNLNHDAMYWYRQDPGQGLRLIYYSQIVNDFQKGDIAEGYSVSREKKESFPLTVTSAQKNPTAFYLCASSQGYQETQYFGPGTRLLVL.

This clone was seen just once. The gene calls are TRBV4-1 and TRBJ1-6, with D maybe TRBD1 (5 bases). The CDR3 contains 16 residues. Germline loops: CDR1 MGHRA, CDR2 YSYEKL. V lost 2 bases to trimming and J lost 8 bases, with 16 bases between them. The CDR3 loop reads CASSQSGGASHSPLHF. For the CDR3, the DNA is TGCGCCAGCAGCCAATCGGGCGGGGCATCTCATTCACCCCTCCACTTT.

V and J are TRBV7-3 and TRBJ1-5; D might be TRBD1 (6 bases). Germline V gene data show CDR1 as SGHTA and CDR2 as FQGTGA. The CDR3 length is 13 residues. Trimming pared 2 bases from V and 5 bases from J, leaving 7 bases between. CDR3 region: CASSLQGHQPQHF. The DNA of the CDR3 is TGTGCCAGCAGCTTACAGGGGCATCAGCCCCAGCATTTT.

V and J are TRBV20-1 and TRBJ1-2; maybe TRBD1 (5 bases). V lost 3 bases to trimming and J lost 14 bases, with 22 bases between them. Germline CDR1 reads DFQATT; CDR2 reads SNEGSKA (reference sequence). The CDR3 covers 13 residues. Here the CDR3 DNA reads TGCAGTGCTAGTCCAGTGGGGACTAGCACCTTTACCTTC. It yields the protein CSASPVGTSTFTF.

The gene calls are TRBV5-1 and TRBJ2-2; the D is unclear. Germline CDR1 reads SGHRS; CDR2 reads YFSETQ. CDR3 length: 14 residues. V lost 3 bases to trimming and J lost 4 bases, with 10 bases between them. The CDR3, as DNA: TGCGCCAGCAGCTCTACGGTCCTCACCGGGGAGCTGTTTTTT. The encoded protein is CASSSTVLTGELFF.